This T cell receptor (beta chain) was observed in a study of cytomegalovirus exposure and HLA in healthy donors. This clone was recorded a few times. The V segment lost 5 bases and the J segment 3 bases; nucleotides outside the gene matches: 13. The CDR3 contains 18 residues. CDR1 and CDR2 (germline): SGHTA, FQGNSA. A multiplex PCR was run with 60 Vbeta primers and 13 Jbeta primers. Assay used: immunoSEQ multiplex PCR; TCRdb lists only in-frame clones, some missing. The table records 140,000 to 150,000 clones, under 90% of them present only once. The sample was PBMCs. The gene calls are TRBV7-2 and TRBJ1-5; 10 bases align to TRBD1. The sequence was collected from a boy aged 2 to 10 in good health and CMV-seronegative. The DNA for the CDR3 is TGTGCCAGCAGCGCTGGGACAGGGGTTATCGTTAACAATCAGCCCCAGCATTTT. Translation gives CASSAGTGVIVNNQPQHF.